The rows below give T cell receptor beta chains drawn from one sample of a study of blood T cell repertoires in COVID-19. Assay: immunoSEQ multiplex PCR; the TCRdb copy retains only in-frame clones and omits some. The repertoire has 200,000 to 250,000 clones, around 89% of them found once; the top ten carry approximately 1.6%. Sequenced input: peripheral blood. The receptors originated from a man aged 70 or older with acute or convalescent COVID-19. Each CDR3 is given with its conserved first and last residue. D genes are given only for firm matches. Only some rows state a clone size, as once, few, many or a class for expanded clones.

j_call clone_size v_call d_call cdr3_nt cdr3_aa
TRBJ2-7 . TRBV27 . TGTGCCAGCAGTTTAAACACCGGGTACGAGCAGTACTTC CASSLNTGYEQYF
TRBJ1-2 . TRBV4-1 . TGCGCCAGCAGCCAAGCTCAGGCCACCGACGATGGCTACACCTTC CASSQAQATDDGYTF
TRBJ2-1 once TRBV5-1 . TGCGCCAGCAGCTTGGAGGGCAGGGTAGTAGATGAGCAGTTCTTC CASSLEGRVVDEQFF
TRBJ1-4 . TRBV19 . TGTGCCAGTAGTACCGCAGCAGGCGAAAAACTGTTTTTT CASSTAAGEKLFF
TRBJ2-7 . TRBV28 TRBD1 TGTGCCAGCAGTTTATGGGGGCAGGGGGCCGCCTACGAGCAGTACTTC CASSLWGQGAAYEQYF
TRBJ2-7 . TRBV18 . TGTGCCAGCTCAAAGCACCGGGACACCCTCTACGAGCAGTACTTC CASSKHRDTLYEQYF
TRBJ1-5 . TRBV5-1 TRBD1 TGCGCCAGCAGCGTAGCGACAGGGGGCAATCAGCCCCAGCATTTT CASSVATGGNQPQHF
TRBJ2-1 . TRBV6-5 . TGTGCCAGCAGTCCACAGACAGGCTCCTACAATGAGCAGTTCTTC CASSPQTGSYNEQFF
TRBJ2-1 . TRBV11-2 . TGTGCCAGCAGCTTACGACCCGGGGATGAGCAGTTCTTC CASSLRPGDEQFF
TRBJ2-5 . TRBV7-2 . TGTGCCAGCAGCTTAGTGTCGACAGAGGAGACCCAGTACTTC CASSLVSTEETQYF
TRBJ2-3 . TRBV4-3 TRBD1 TGCGCCAGCAGCCGCTTAGGACAGGGGGTCTCAGATACGCAGTATTTT CASSRLGQGVSDTQYF
TRBJ2-7 . TRBV7-9 TRBD2 TGTGCCAGCACCCCCTCAGGAACTAGCGCTCCCCACGAGCAGTACTTC CASTPSGTSAPHEQYF
TRBJ2-7 . TRBV18 TRBD2 TGTGCCAGCTCACCCGGGGCGGGGGCCTACGAGCAGTACTTC CASSPGAGAYEQYF
TRBJ1-1 . TRBV5-4 . TGTGCCAGCAGCTTGGGAGGTATGAACACTGAAGCTTTCTTT CASSLGGMNTEAFF
TRBJ2-5 . TRBV7-3 . TGTGCCAGCAGCTTAGGGGGCGTGGGAGGGGAAGAGACCCAGTACTTC CASSLGGVGGEETQYF
TRBJ1-1 few TRBV14 TRBD1 TGTGCCAGCAGCCAGAGGACAGGGTGGGACACTGAAGCTTTCTTT CASSQRTGWDTEAFF
TRBJ2-7 few TRBV6-5 TRBD1 TGTGCCGTAACGGGACAGTCCTACGAGCAGTACTTC CAVTGQSYEQYF
TRBJ2-1 . TRBV19 TRBD1 TGTGCCAGTAGTACGGACAGGGGATTATACAATGAGCAGTTCTTC CASSTDRGLYNEQFF
TRBJ2-3 . TRBV19 . TGTGCCAGTAGTCCTAACAGAGCTACATTCACAGATACGCAGTATTTT CASSPNRATFTDTQYF
TRBJ2-7 . TRBV12-5 . TGTGCTAGTGGTTTGACCCAGGGCGAACAGTACTTC CASGLTQGEQYF
TRBJ2-7 . TRBV7-6 . TGTGCCAGCAGCCCGCGGGGCAGGGGGTACGAGCAGTACTTC CASSPRGRGYEQYF
TRBJ2-1 few TRBV19 TRBD2 TGTGCCAGTAAGCTAAGTGGGGGTACCGGGACTAGCGGGAGCAATGAGCAGTTCTTC CASKLSGGTGTSGSNEQFF
TRBJ2-3 . TRBV19 TRBD2 TGTGCCAGTAGTATAGAAGCGGGAGAGCCAGATACGCAGTATTTT CASSIEAGEPDTQYF
TRBJ2-7 . TRBV9 . TGTGCCAGCAGCGTAGGGACAAACTCCTACGAGCAGTACTTC CASSVGTNSYEQYF
TRBJ2-7 . TRBV7-6 . TGTGCCAGCAGCTCAACGGCCTACGAGCAGTACTTC CASSSTAYEQYF
TRBJ1-4 . TRBV28 TRBD1 TGTGCCAGCAGTCCGTCGACAGGGGGCCGTGAAAAACTGTTTTTT CASSPSTGGREKLFF
TRBJ2-1 . TRBV4-3 TRBD2 TGCGCCAGCAGCCAAGATCGGAGGCTAGCGGGAGTTGAGCAGTTCTTC CASSQDRRLAGVEQFF
TRBJ2-1 . TRBV4-1 . TGCGCCAGCAGCCAAGAACTAGGTATTGAGCAGTTCTTC CASSQELGIEQFF
TRBJ2-1 . TRBV19 TRBD2 TGTGCCAGTAGTGGACTAACTAGCGGGAGAACGAGTGAGCAGTTCTTC CASSGLTSGRTSEQFF
TRBJ2-1 . TRBV4-1 . TGCGCCAGCAGCCAAACGGTAGCGCTTTACAATGAGCAGTTCTTC CASSQTVALYNEQFF
TRBJ2-5 . TRBV10-3 . TGTGCCATCAGTGACGAGGGGGGGAACCAAGAGACCCAGTACTTC CAISDEGGNQETQYF
TRBJ1-4 . TRBV5-8 . TGTGCCAGCAGCCGCACAGGGACTAATGAAAAACTGTTTTTT CASSRTGTNEKLFF
TRBJ1-2 . TRBV6-5 TRBD1 TGTGCCAGCAGTAGACGACAGGGGGCAGTTGGCTACACCTTC CASSRRQGAVGYTF
TRBJ2-7 once TRBV5-6 TRBD1 TGTGCCAGCGCCCAGGGACAGGAGGCCTACGAGCAGTACTTC CASAQGQEAYEQYF
TRBJ2-2 few TRBV7-9 . TGTGCCAGCAGCCCCTCAGGGACAAACACCGGGGAGCTGTTTTTT CASSPSGTNTGELFF
TRBJ2-5 . TRBV24-1 . TGTGCCACCAGTGATTTTTCTCAGGGGGGCCGAGAGACCCAGTACTTC CATSDFSQGGRETQYF
TRBJ2-2 . TRBV7-3 . TGTGCCAGCAGCTTTAGCAATACCGGGGAGCTGTTTTTT CASSFSNTGELFF
TRBJ2-5 . TRBV29-1 TRBD2 TGCAGCGTTGCAGCGGGAGTGATAGGGGAGACCCAGTACTTC CSVAAGVIGETQYF
TRBJ1-5 . TRBV14 . TGTGCCAGCAGCCAAGATACACAGGTCAGCAATCAGCCCCAGCATTTT CASSQDTQVSNQPQHF
TRBJ1-2 . TRBV12-3/TRBV12-4 . TGTGCCAGCAGCCTACCGGGGGACTATGGCTACACCTTC CASSLPGDYGYTF
TRBJ2-6 . TRBV19 . TGTGCCAGTAGCCATAGGGGGTCTGGGGCCAACGTCCTGACTTTC CASSHRGSGANVLTF
TRBJ2-5 . TRBV2 . TGTGCCAGCAGGTACCGGGACATCCAAGAGACCCAGTACTTC CASRYRDIQETQYF
TRBJ2-6 . TRBV3-1/TRBV3-2 . TGTGCCAGCAGCCATACCGGGAGCTCTGGGGCCAACGTCCTGACTTTC CASSHTGSSGANVLTF
TRBJ1-5 . TRBV28 . TGTGCCAGCACTCCGTATGGGGGCCATAGCAATCAGCCCCAGCATTTT CASTPYGGHSNQPQHF
TRBJ2-1 . TRBV27 TRBD2 TGTGCCAGCAGTTTAGTGGGACTAGCGGGAGGGGGTCGCAATGAGCAGTTCTTC CASSLVGLAGGGRNEQFF
TRBJ1-1 . TRBV28 TRBD1 TGTGCCAGCACCTTGACAGGGGGGTACACTGAAGCTTTCTTT CASTLTGGYTEAFF
TRBJ2-7 once TRBV27 TRBD1 TGTGCCAGCAGTTCCAACCGACGGGACAGGCAGATATCAGATTACGAGCAGTACTTC CASSSNRRDRQISDYEQYF
TRBJ1-5 . TRBV4-1 TRBD1 TGCGCCAGCAGCCAAGGGGGGACAGTCAGCAATCAGCCCCAGCATTTT CASSQGGTVSNQPQHF